What follows describes a single T cell receptor (beta chain). What it binds is not known. This sample stems from a study of cytotoxic CD8 clonotypes in ibrutinib-treated CLL. Overall study findings and caveats: Sampling time points were not equivalent between sustained-remission and progressing patients.

Using immunoSEQ multiplex PCR, the repertoire was profiled, and TCRdb retains in-frame clones only, with some absent. The table records around 70,000 clones, approximately 87% of them present only once. The J segment lost 4 bases and the V segment lost 0 bases, leaving 6 bases of the junction unmatched. Germline V lookup: CDR1 SGHRS, CDR2 YFSETQ. The CDR3 spans 15 residues. Sequencing used PBMCs, obtained after 24 months of ibrutinib treatment. The V gene is TRBV5-1, the J gene TRBJ1-2; 7 bases are shared with TRBD1. The TCR originated in a human donor with chronic lymphocytic leukemia. Here the CDR3 reads CASSLEGRGAYGYTF. Here the CDR3 DNA reads TGCGCCAGCAGCTTGGAGGGCAGGGGGGCCTATGGCTACACCTTC.